These 10 T cell receptor beta chains were all obtained from the same sample, sequenced in a study of T cell responses to AZD1222 COVID-19 vaccine. Profiled with immunoSEQ multiplex PCR; TCRdb holds only in-frame clones, not every one. The sample consists of approximately 82,000 clones, around 90% of them appearing once. The sequences come from peripheral blood, collected 28 days after the second AZD1222 dose. The receptors were gathered from an adult who received the AZD1222 COVID-19 vaccine.

The chain has TRBV28 and TRBJ2-7; D possibly corresponds to TRBD2 (6 bases). The CDR3 extends over 15 amino acids. Germline loops: CDR1 MDHEN, CDR2 SYDVKM. V was trimmed by 4 bases and J by 2 bases, leaving 15 bases between them. For the CDR3, the DNA is TGTGCCAGCAGTTCACTCGGGGGTTCCACCTACGAGCAGTACTTC. Translated, it gives CASSSLGGSTYEQYF. The full variable domain, completed using reference TRBV28 and TRBJ2-7, is DVKVTQSSRYLVKRTGEKVFLECVQDMDHENMFWYRQDPGLGLRLIYFSYDVKMKEKGDIPEGYSVSREKKERFSLILESASTNQTSMYLCASSSLGGSTYEQYFGPGTRLTVT.

The J gene is TRBJ1-6, the V gene TRBV5-1; D is undetermined. Germline loops: CDR1 SGHRS, CDR2 YFSETQ. This CDR3 comprises 12 residues. Trimming stripped 0 bases from V and 7 bases from J, with 2 bases between. Here the CDR3 DNA reads TGCGCCAGCAGCTTGGGGAATTCACCCCTCCACTTT. Its protein is CASSLGNSPLHF.

The rearrangement links TRBV19 to TRBJ1-5; D is possibly TRBD1 (6 bases). Trimming cost V 6 bases and J 4 bases, with 19 bases left between them. CDR1 and CDR2 from the germline V gene are LNHDA and SQIVND (reference sequence). The CDR3 length is 16 residues. The CDR3 here is CASSPTGLGINQPQHF. CDR3 bases: TGTGCCAGTAGCCCTACAGGGTTGGGTATAAATCAGCCCCAGCATTTT.

The J gene is TRBJ1-6, the V gene TRBV30, with D maybe TRBD1 (6 bases). From germline, CDR1 is GTSNPN and CDR2 SVGIG (reference sequence). Trimming removed 0 bases at V and 11 bases at J, with 11 bases between. This CDR3 region has 13 residues. CDR3 nucleotide sequence: TGTGCCTGGAGTGTACAGGGCCGGCCACCCCTCCACTTT. Amino acid sequence: CAWSVQGRPPLHF.

This chain uses TRBV4-1 with TRBJ2-1, with a possible D match to TRBD2 (5 bases). The germline V and J ends were trimmed by 4 bases and 11 bases, with 21 bases remaining between them. Germline-derived CDR1 and CDR2 are MGHRA and YSYEKL. This CDR3 contains 15 residues. The CDR3 sequence is CASSPGSGTGSKQFF. The CDR3 DNA is TGCGCCAGCAGCCCGGGGAGCGGTACTGGGTCCAAGCAGTTCTTC.

The rearrangement links TRBV28 to TRBJ1-5; 8 nucleotides line up with TRBD1. The ends lost 6 bases at V and 1 base at J; junction bases unmatched: 5. Germline assignment: CDR1 MDHEN and CDR2 SYDVKM. The CDR3 contains 15 residues. The CDR3 region has the DNA TGTGCCAGCAGAGCAGGGGGCCCAAGCAATCAGCCCCAGCATTTT. It translates to CASRAGGPSNQPQHF.

This sequence joins TRBV7-7 and TRBJ2-3; TRBD2 agrees at 9 bases. The CDR3 length is 15 residues. Trimming removed 5 bases from V and 2 bases from J; junction bases left unmatched: 5. Germline CDR1 is SSHAT and CDR2 is FNYEAQ (reference sequence). The CDR3 loop reads CASSSGTSPTDTQYF. The CDR3 nucleotides read TGTGCCAGCAGCAGCGGGACTAGCCCCACAGATACGCAGTATTTT. Full variable domain (missing parts from reference TRBV7-7 and TRBJ2-3): GAGVSQSPRYKVTKRGQDVTLRCDPISSHATLYWYQQALGQGPEFLTYFNYEAQPDKSGLPSDRFSAERPEGSISTLTIQRTEQRDSAMYRCASSSGTSPTDTQYFGPGTRLTVL.

The chain employs TRBV19 and TRBJ2-2; 8 bases are a match to TRBD2. CDR3 length: 16 amino acids. The germline gives CDR1 LNHDA, CDR2 SQIVND (reference sequence). J gave up 4 bases and V 5 bases, and 9 bases lay outside the gene matches. CDR3 in amino acids: CASSSGGLAGTGELFF. As DNA, the CDR3 is TGTGCCAGTAGTTCGGGAGGGCTAGCTGGCACCGGGGAGCTGTTTTTT.

The chain uses TRBV18 and TRBJ2-7, with no clear D. Germline CDR1 KGHSH, CDR2 LQKENI. V was shortened by 3 bases and J by 7 bases, with 22 bases between the two germline ends. The CDR3 is made up of 16 amino acids. Here the CDR3 DNA reads TGTGCCAGCTCACCTTTCACGGGCATCCTAAAAGGGGAGCAGTACTTC. As protein: CASSPFTGILKGEQYF.

In nucleotides, the CDR3 is TGTGCCAGTACGTCCTCCCGCAACACCGGGGAGCTGTTTTTT. Residues: CASTSSRNTGELFF. The V and J genes are TRBV19 and TRBJ2-2; the D is unclear. Germline CDR1 is LNHDA and CDR2 is SQIVND (reference sequence). Trimming cost V 7 bases and J 2 bases, with 11 bases left between them. The CDR3 contains 14 residues.